The rows below give T cell receptor beta chains drawn from one sample of a study of blood T cell repertoires in COVID-19. The data were produced by immunoSEQ multiplex PCR, yet TCRdb's version contains in-frame clones alone and is incomplete. The table includes approximately 430,000 clones, roughly 89% detected once. The sequenced material came from peripheral blood. These receptors were collected from a woman in her thirties with active or convalescent COVID-19. Each CDR3 is given with its conserved first and last residue. Clone size is given for some rows only: seen once, a few or many times, or a class if the clone is expanded.

>-|TRBJ2-5|TRBV6-2/TRBV6-3
CASSTRAEETQYF
>once|TRBJ1-1|TRBV21-1
CASSKGNPEGTEAFF
>-|TRBJ1-1|TRBV29-1
CSVEVRARVAEAFF
>-|TRBJ1-2|TRBV14
CASSQEGGQYVNYGYTF
>-|TRBJ1-2|TRBV6-1
CASSDPGRGYGYTF
>-|TRBJ1-5|TRBV6-5
CASSSGQNQPQHF
>-|TRBJ1-2|TRBV5-1
CASRLRGTDGYTF
>-|TRBJ1-1|TRBV7-9
CASSPTANTEAFF
>-|TRBJ2-3|TRBV7-2
CASSYGQADTQYF
>-|TRBJ2-3|TRBV19
CATSLGKGGDTQYF
>-|TRBJ1-5|TRBV10-2
CASSESGGIQPQHF
>-|TRBJ1-2|TRBV5-8
CASSLDTGINYGYTF
>-|TRBJ1-5|TRBV21-1
CASSKSTGANQPQHF
>-|TRBJ1-6|TRBV4-1
CASSQGQGAPRLVSPLHF
>-|TRBJ1-2|TRBV19
CASSIGESYGYTF
>-|TRBJ1-1|TRBV5-4
CASSHPGVGNTEAFF
>-|TRBJ1-2|TRBV11-2
CASSFHRDYGYTF
>-|TRBJ2-1|TRBV9
CASSVLTPSGRGYNEQFF
>-|TRBJ1-5|TRBV14
CASSQAPDRGWLGGNQPQHF
>-|TRBJ1-4|TRBV5-6
CASSWARTGSGEKLFF
>-|TRBJ2-1|TRBV6-4
CASSDGQGEYNEQFF
>-|TRBJ2-1|TRBV5-6
CASSIRQGGSYYNEQFF
>few|TRBJ2-7|TRBV2
CASSATYRTGGTYEQYF
>-|TRBJ2-1|TRBV3-1/TRBV3-2
CASSQELGTSGRYNEQFF
>once|TRBJ2-7|TRBV4-1
CASSQDRGGRSGEQYF
>-|TRBJ1-2|TRBV5-1
CATSSGYGYTF
>-|TRBJ2-7|TRBV6-5
CASSYGTGPYEQYF
>once|TRBJ1-1|TRBV5-1
CASSPGTGSEAFF
>-|TRBJ2-7|TRBV10-3
CAISAIDGPGADEQYF
>once|TRBJ1-4|TRBV11-2
CASSLLSSAGATNEKLFF
>-|TRBJ2-2|TRBV10-1
CASSEFNPTSGRSPGELFF
>-|TRBJ2-3|TRBV29-1
CSARVGAGDTQYF
>-|TRBJ1-6|TRBV3-1/TRBV3-2
CASSQGQGWSNSPLHF
>-|TRBJ1-2|TRBV19
CAISLGGTGGYTF
>-|TRBJ1-3|TRBV11-2
CASSLFLIRERVSGNTIYF
>-|TRBJ2-7|TRBV5-5
CASSFRDRGTYEQYF
>-|TRBJ1-5|TRBV19
CASISDSYNQPQHF
>-|TRBJ1-2|TRBV15
CATSRDRGADYGYGYTF
>once|TRBJ1-6|TRBV6-2/TRBV6-3
CASSPGTSSYNSPLHF
>-|TRBJ1-4|TRBV18
CASSVRDPRGEKLFF
>-|TRBJ2-3|TRBV30
CAWMDRATDTQYF
>-|TRBJ1-1|TRBV7-9
CASSLSGTEAFF
>-|TRBJ1-4|TRBV3-1/TRBV3-2
CASSQLQGAATNEKLFF
>-|TRBJ1-6|TRBV5-1
CASSLNPTGLRSPLHF
>-|TRBJ2-1|TRBV16
CASSLSGLALGEQFF
>-|TRBJ2-1|TRBV15
CATSRISGGANEQFF
>-|TRBJ1-2|TRBV12-3/TRBV12-4
CASGTGVDYGYTF
>-|TRBJ1-5|TRBV6-5
CASRSTGGFQPQHF
>-|TRBJ2-5|TRBV9
CASSVGGGTKETQYF
>-|TRBJ1-2|TRBV12-3/TRBV12-4
CASTSPPNYGYTF
>-|TRBJ1-5|TRBV5-1
CASSPFGGLEPQHF
>once|TRBJ2-1|TRBV6-5
CASSNRGSEGQFF
>-|TRBJ2-7|TRBV5-1
CASSKTSGGETYEQYF
>-|TRBJ2-2|TRBV4-1
CASSLDSNTGELFF
>once|TRBJ1-2|TRBV6-6
CASTFSGGGYGYTF